This TCR beta chain was sequenced in a study of yellow fever vaccine responses in identical twins (dated by TCRdb to the late 2010s). In the study overall: The study precisely tracked vaccine-responding T cell clones in identical twins.

Library method: RT-PCR. Data came from an Illumina HiSeq 2500. TCRdb reran the public reads through fastp at Q25 and MiXCR, keeping productive beta chains. Every CDR3 protein is listed once, alongside the most common genes and DNA of its rows. A total of tens of thousands of distinct CDR3 sequences appear in this sample, under 85% of them only once. Roughly 5% of the sample is in the top ten clones. Study-level results and caveats: The authors reported that the T cell response to vaccination in identical twins appeared partly convergent and partly personalized.

About this clonotype: Its antigen is still unknown. No base qualities exist here, and no much larger clone lies one base off it.

This specimen consisted of T cells from blood (PBMCs), unsorted or a sorted subset (not recorded which), obtained before or after yellow fever vaccination (not recorded which). The clonotype originates from a woman younger than 30 who received the yellow fever vaccine. Donor details come from another sample of the same person, matched by shared clones.

The CDR3: CASSLEGLVTRYEQYF. The sequenced DNA: TGTGCCAGCAGCTTGGAGGGACTAGTTACTCGCTACGAGCAGTACTTC. The chain couples TRBV13 to TRBJ2-7; 8 nucleotides in the junction match TRBD2. V loses 3 bases at its end and J loses 3 bases; junction bases beyond the gene matches: 10. As encoded in the germline V gene (reference sequence), CDR1 is PRHDT while CDR2 is FYEKMQ. From the cysteine through the phenylalanine, the CDR3 covers 16 amino acids. Only the CDR3 part of the read is kept: 48 bases, read in frame from the first base. The entire variable domain, with the stretches around the CDR3 drawn from the reference TRBV13 and TRBJ2-7 proteins, is AAGVIQSPRHLIKEKRETATLKCYPIPRHDTVYWYQQGPGQDPQFLISFYEKMQSDKGSIPDRFSAQQFSDYHSELNMSSLELGDSALYFCASSLEGLVTRYEQYFGPGTRLTVT.